The clone carrying this TCR beta chain was found once. Its antigen is unidentified. This table comes from immunoSEQ multiplex PCR, and its TCRdb copy is limited to in-frame clones, with some not included. The data show 120,000 or so clones, roughly 89% seen once. The germline gives CDR1 KGHSH, CDR2 LQKENI. The CDR3 sequence is 16 residues long. The V and J ends lost 3 bases and 2 bases respectively, with 13 bases between them. The data originate from a study of T cell responses to AZD1222 COVID-19 vaccine. Study results and limitations: Samples come after the peak T cell response, not at day 14.

The sample here was peripheral blood, taken on day 0 of AZD1222 vaccination. The TCR was taken from an adult in good health. This rearrangement joins TRBV18 to TRBJ2-2; possible D gene TRBD1, 6 bases. CDR3 loop: CASSPRTASNTGELFF. CDR3 coding DNA: TGTGCCAGCTCACCGAGGACAGCATCTAACACCGGGGAGCTGTTTTTT.